The 19 T cell receptor beta chains given below trace back to one sample, sequenced in a study of beta chain features in type 1 diabetes. Their target antigens are unknown. All of the isolated RNA was reverse transcribed, so expressed TCRB transcripts were sequenced. TCRdb keeps only in-frame clones here, not all; method: immunoSEQ multiplex PCR. The table includes around 600,000 clones, about an eighth detected once. Notes on the study in general: Shorter TCRB CDR3s, moderately but significantly so, marked every one of the four CD4+ subsets in Type 1 diabetes patients.

The material sequenced was naive CD4+ T cells from blood. The receptors were sampled from a man aged 25-45 years with type 1 diabetes.

The chain combines TRBV9 with TRBJ1-3, with 9 bases matching TRBD1. V trimming: 0 bases; J trimming: 4 bases; junction bases outside the gene matches: 5. This CDR3 region has 16 residues. Per the germline V gene, CDR1 is SGDLS and CDR2 is YYNGEE. CDR3 sequence reads: CASSVAGTGPGNTIYF. CDR3 in DNA: TGTGCCAGCAGCGTAGCTGGGACAGGGCCCGGAAACACCATATATTTT.

This chain links TRBV27 with TRBJ1-2, with D possibly matching TRBD1 (6 bases). Germline CDR1 and CDR2: MNHEY and SMNVEV (reference sequence). This CDR3 spans 14 amino acids. V gave up 5 bases and J gave up 4 bases, with 14 bases separating them. This CDR3 reads CASSPRTVPYGYTF. Here the CDR3 DNA reads TGTGCCAGCAGTCCTAGGACAGTTCCCTATGGCTACACCTTC.

Here the CDR3 reads CASSFQQEQYF. The CDR3 coding sequence is TGCGCCAGCAGCTTTCAGCAGGAGCAGTACTTC. This sequence joins TRBV5-1 and TRBJ2-7; D is ambiguous. The germline CDR1 and CDR2 sequences are SGHRS and YFSETQ. Trimming stripped 2 bases from V and 7 bases from J, with 7 bases between. The CDR3 loop spans 11 amino acids.

The chain recombines TRBV2 with TRBJ2-1; D unclear. The CDR3 covers 15 residues. With 7 bases removed from V and 0 bases from J, the gap between germline ends came to 13 bases. Germline lookup yields CDR1 SNHLY and CDR2 FYNNEI. CDR3 bases: TGTGCCAGCACCAAGGAACTCAGCTCCTACAATGAGCAGTTCTTC. It yields the protein CASTKELSSYNEQFF. The full variable domain, rest sourced from reference TRBV2 and TRBJ2-1, is EPEVTQTPSHQVTQMGQEVILRCVPISNHLYFYWYRQILGQKVEFLVSFYNNEISEKSEIFDDQFSVERPDGSNFTLKIRSTKLEDSAMYFCASTKELSSYNEQFFGPGTRLTVL.

The chain carries TRBV28 and TRBJ2-7, with D perhaps matching TRBD2 (6 bases). CDR3 size: 13 residues. The ends were cut back, 7 bases at V and 2 bases at J, with 12 bases in the middle. Germline CDR1 MDHEN, CDR2 SYDVKM. The CDR3 protein is CASNSGRPYEQYF. The CDR3 DNA sequence: TGTGCCAGCAACTCCGGGAGACCCTACGAGCAGTACTTC.

The gene calls are TRBV11-2 and TRBJ1-2; tentative D call: TRBD1 (6 bases). The germline V and J ends were trimmed by 5 bases and 2 bases, with 15 bases remaining between them. CDR1 SGHAT and CDR2 FQNNGV come from the germline V gene. The CDR3 loop spans 15 amino acids. CDR3 nucleotides: TGTGCCAGCAGCCCTCTAACGGGGGCGAACTATGGCTACACCTTC. Encoded protein: CASSPLTGANYGYTF.

This chain links TRBV7-2 with TRBJ2-5; D is unclear. Trimming pared 4 bases from V and 0 bases from J, leaving 12 bases between. The V gene's germline CDR1 is SGHTA and CDR2 FQGNSA. The CDR3 is made up of 15 amino acids. The CDR3 DNA reads TGTGCCAGCAGCTGGACCCGGAACTACCAAGAGACCCAGTACTTC. The encoded protein is CASSWTRNYQETQYF.

This clone was picked up a small number of times. This rearrangement joins TRBV6-5 to TRBJ1-2; D is undetermined. This CDR3 is built from 15 residues. With 0 bases removed from V and 6 bases from J, the gap between germline ends came to 14 bases. Per germline, CDR1 MNHEY and CDR2 SVGAGI. The CDR3 region is CASSYSRRRGDGYTF. In nucleotides, the CDR3 is TGTGCCAGCAGTTACTCGAGGAGGCGTGGGGATGGCTACACCTTC.

V and J are TRBV9 and TRBJ2-3; no clear D. Looked up from germline, CDR1 is SGDLS and CDR2 is YYNGEE. This CDR3 contains 14 residues. V gave up 0 bases and J gave up 2 bases, with 7 bases separating them. The CDR3 loop reads CASSVAQNTDTQYF. CDR3 in DNA: TGTGCCAGCAGCGTAGCACAGAACACAGATACGCAGTATTTT.

The rearrangement joins TRBV7-2 to TRBJ2-2; D unresolved. The CDR3 has 11 amino acids. Germline V gene lookup returns CDR1 SGHTA and CDR2 FQGNSA. V was cut by 4 bases and J by 7 bases, with 4 bases left in between. As DNA, the CDR3 is TGTGCCAGCAGCTCGTACGGGGAGCTGTTTTTT. Its translation is CASSSYGELFF.

The V gene is TRBV7-9, the J gene TRBJ1-6, with D unresolved. Per the germline V gene, CDR1 is SEHNR and CDR2 is FQNEAQ (reference sequence). This CDR3 has 15 amino acids. Trimming took 1 base from V and 1 from J, leaving 5 bases between them. CDR3 loop: CASSLGDSYNSPLHF. The CDR3 DNA reads as TGTGCCAGCAGCTTAGGGGATTCCTATAATTCACCCCTCCACTTT.

For the CDR3, the DNA is TGTGCCAGCAGCTTACACAGGGACCACGAGCAGTACTTC. Amino acid sequence: CASSLHRDHEQYF. This chain joins TRBV11-2 and TRBJ2-7; a possible D gene is TRBD1 (6 bases). Trimming shortened V by 2 bases and J by 5 bases, and 10 bases separated the two germline ends. The CDR3 has 13 residues. Germline CDR1 reads SGHAT; CDR2 reads FQNNGV.

This clone was detected only a few times. The chain links TRBV30 to TRBJ2-2; TRBD1 might be the D (5 bases). The CDR3 extends over 16 amino acids. The V gene lost 4 bases and the J gene lost 1 base, with 16 bases spanning the gap. Per germline, CDR1 GTSNPN and CDR2 SVGIG (reference sequence). CDR3 protein: CAWTQYRQRNTGELFF. The CDR3 DNA reads as TGTGCCTGGACCCAATACAGACAGAGGAACACCGGGGAGCTGTTTTTT.

The V call is TRBV7-9, the J call TRBJ1-1, with D unresolved. V shed 4 bases and J shed 6 bases, with 6 bases lying between them. The germline V gene encodes CDR1 SEHNR and CDR2 FQNEAQ (reference sequence). The CDR3 totals 11 residues. For the CDR3, the DNA is TGTGCCAGCAGCTACTACGCTGAAGCTTTCTTT. Translation: CASSYYAEAFF.

This clone was counted a few times. This chain connects TRBV11-2 to TRBJ2-7; D possibly matches TRBD1 or TRBD2 (5 bases each). Germline CDR1 reads SGHAT; CDR2 reads FQNNGV. V dropped 4 bases and J dropped 2 bases, with 18 bases sitting between them. The CDR3 has 16 amino acids. Written as DNA, the CDR3 is TGTGCCAGCAGCTCCGGGGCCTCGGGGAATACCTACGAGCAGTACTTC. Translated: CASSSGASGNTYEQYF.

The chain is built from TRBV2 and TRBJ2-7; D gene unclear. The CDR3 has 10 residues. Trimming left V 2 bases short and J 9 bases short, with 5 bases between. From germline, CDR1 is SNHLY and CDR2 FYNNEI. The CDR3 sequence is CASSEMGQYF. Written as DNA, the CDR3 is TGTGCCAGCAGTGAAATGGGGCAGTACTTC.

The chain is built from TRBV20-1 and TRBJ1-2; D may be TRBD1 (5 bases). V lost 3 bases and J 8 bases, leaving 10 bases between the germline ends. The germline V gene has CDR1 DFQATT and CDR2 SNEGSKA (reference sequence). This CDR3 has 11 residues. The CDR3 coding sequence is TGCAGTGCTAGCACAGGAACCGGCTACACCTTC. Translated, it gives CSASTGTGYTF.

In its sample, this clone was seen a few times. The rearrangement links TRBV7-3 to TRBJ2-6; the D is unclear. V was pared by 1 base and J by 0 bases, with 1 base between. This CDR3 is built from 14 residues. CDR1 is SGHTA, CDR2 FQGTGA, per germline. CDR3 in DNA: TGTGCCAGCAGCTTAAACTCTGGGGCCAACGTCCTGACTTTC. Protein product: CASSLNSGANVLTF. The full variable domain, rest sourced from reference TRBV7-3 and TRBJ2-6, is GAGVSQTPSNKVTEKGKYVELRCDPISGHTALYWYRQSLGQGPEFLIYFQGTGAADDSGLPNDRFFAVRPEGSVSTLKIQRTERGDSAVYLCASSLNSGANVLTFGAGSRLTVL.

This chain uses TRBV7-6 with TRBJ2-1, with 10 positions matching TRBD2. The CDR3 extends over 15 amino acids. Per germline, CDR1 SGHVS and CDR2 FNYEAQ. Trimming took 8 bases from V and 7 from J; bases not matched to a gene: 11. CDR3 DNA sequence: TGTGCCAGCTCGAGGGGCACTAGCGGGACAAATGAGCAGTTCTTC. This sequence encodes CASSRGTSGTNEQFF.